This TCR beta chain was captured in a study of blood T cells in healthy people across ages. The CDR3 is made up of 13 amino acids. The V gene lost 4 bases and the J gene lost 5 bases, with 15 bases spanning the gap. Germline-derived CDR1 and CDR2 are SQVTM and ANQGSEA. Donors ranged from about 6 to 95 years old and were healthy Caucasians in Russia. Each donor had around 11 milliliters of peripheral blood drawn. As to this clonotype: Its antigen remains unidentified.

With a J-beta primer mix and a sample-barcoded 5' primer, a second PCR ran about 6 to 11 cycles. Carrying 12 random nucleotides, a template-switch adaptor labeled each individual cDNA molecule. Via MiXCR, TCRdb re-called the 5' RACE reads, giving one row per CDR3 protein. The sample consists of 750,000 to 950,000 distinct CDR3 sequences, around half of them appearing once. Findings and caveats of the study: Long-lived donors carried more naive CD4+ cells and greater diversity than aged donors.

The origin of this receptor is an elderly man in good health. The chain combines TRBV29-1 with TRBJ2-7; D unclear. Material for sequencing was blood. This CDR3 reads CSVVGPFVDEQYF. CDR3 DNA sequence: TGCAGCGTTGTTGGGCCGTTTGTGGACGAGCAGTACTTC.